This T cell receptor beta chain was observed in a study of OX40 agonist ivuxolimab in advanced cancers. The V end lost 4 bases, the J end lost 5 bases, and 6 bases lay between the germline ends. Germline V lookup: CDR1 SGHRS, CDR2 YFSETQ. This CDR3 has 11 amino acids. The method was immunoSEQ multiplex PCR; TCRdb's version includes in-frame clones alone and lacks a portion of them. The table lists nearly 70,000 clones, about nine tenths of them singletons, with roughly 8.2% in the top ten. This sequence was found in an adult with an advanced solid tumor such as melanoma, head and neck, liver or kidney cancer. The chain is built from TRBV5-1 and TRBJ2-5; D is unresolved. Sequenced here: CD4+ or CD8+ T cells sorted from blood, sampled in a trial of the OX40 agonist ivuxolimab. The CDR3: CASSLRETQYF. The CDR3 nucleotides read TGCGCCAGCAGCCTACGGGAGACCCAGTACTTC.